This TCR beta chain was retrieved from a study (dated by TCRdb to between 2021 and 2023). Overall results and qualifications from the work: Further investigation, including longitudinal sampling and assessment of a control group, is stated by the authors to be required.

Its CDR3 holds 15 amino acids, cysteine through phenylalanine. Only the CDR3 DNA stays, 45 bases, in frame from base 1. Reading the germline V gene gives CDR1 SGHAT and CDR2 FQNNGV. V drops 6 bases and J drops 0 bases, leaving 12 bases in between. Concerning this clone: The clone's antigen remains unknown. The input lacks base qualities; no much larger clone sits a single base away.

Survey-level sequencing on the immunoSEQ platform was used to profile TCR beta chain repertoires. From the authors' description of their analysis: CDR3 amino acid length spectratypes and V-J pairing frequencies were compared, and repertoire diversity was measured with the inverse Simpson index. To annotate clonotypes specific to SARS-CoV-2, CMV, influenza A and EBV, TCR beta CDR3 sequences were compared against VDJdb. Entries here come from immuneACCESS through TCRdb and include only in-frame sequences with V and J called. Some clones fail to appear in such tables; in the studies checked, an unresolved V gene covers under half of the shortfall, and the cause of the remainder is unknown. The V and J calls and clone size were taken over from that table, and D and trimming were inferred from the DNA. The sample table shows 60,000 to 85,000 clones, and around 95% are seen once. The top ten constitute 4.4% of the sample.

PBMCs were isolated from peripheral blood, and TCR beta sequencing was performed on genomic DNA from unsorted PBMCs. Rearrangement joined TRBV11-2 to TRBJ1-3; no D segment can be confidently identified. Sequences were obtained from PBMCs. The clonotype was recovered from a man aged 35 to 55 with rheumatoid arthritis. Read as DNA, the sequence is TGTGCCAGCAGTGTTAGGACGGGCTCTGGAAACACCATATATTTT. It translates to CASSVRTGSGNTIYF.